These 15 T cell receptor beta chains share one sample of origin, sequenced in a study of blood T cell repertoires in COVID-19 (dated by TCRdb to the early 2020s). The library was generated by the immunoSEQ multiplex PCR assay. In its TCRdb copy, this immuneACCESS table keeps in-frame sequences only and misses some clones. Where compared with another copy, unresolved V genes explain less than half of these, and the others have no known cause. The table for this sample lists about 480,000 clones; 70% to 90% of them were counted only once. Around 12% of the sample comes from the top ten. The sample comprised peripheral blood. These receptors were obtained from a woman aged 45 to 65 with COVID-19, enrolled during active disease.

The rearrangement joins TRBV4-2 to TRBJ1-5; D gene uncertain. Looked up from germline, CDR1 is LGHNA and CDR2 is YNFKEQ. Trimming took off 0 bases at V and 0 bases at J, with 12 bases between the two ends. The CDR3 spans 17 residues. This CDR3 reads CASSQDPDPYSNQPQHF. CDR3 sequence (DNA): TGTGCCAGCAGCCAAGATCCAGATCCTTATAGCAATCAGCCCCAGCATTTT.

This clone was observed once. The V and J genes are TRBV6-5 and TRBJ2-3, with D maybe TRBD1 (5 bases). Deletions cut 4 bases from V and 3 bases from J, with 5 bases between. The CDR3 sequence is 12 residues long. In germline, CDR1 is MNHEY, CDR2 SVGAGI. CDR3 DNA: TGTGCCAGCAGTTCAGGGACAGATACGCAGTATTTT. Translated, it gives CASSSGTDTQYF.

This chain uses TRBV2 with TRBJ2-6; no definite D call. Trimming shortened V by 7 bases and J by 0 bases, and 22 bases separated the two germline ends. The CDR3 length is 19 residues. Germline CDR1 and CDR2: SNHLY and FYNNEI. The CDR3 DNA reads as TGTGCCAGCACCGATCGGTGGGCAGGTGAATTCTCTGGGGCCAACGTCCTGACTTTC. Translated: CASTDRWAGEFSGANVLTF.

The CDR3 sequence is CASSDRETQYF. In DNA, the CDR3 is TGTGCCAGCAGTGATCGAGAGACCCAGTACTTC. This chain links TRBV25-1 with TRBJ2-5; D unresolved. The germline V gene has CDR1 MGHDK and CDR2 SYGVNS. V lost 3 bases and J lost 4, with 3 bases in between. The CDR3 is 11 amino acids.

For the CDR3, the DNA is TGTGCCAGCAGCTTGGGTGGAGCACCCCTCCACTTT. Its translation: CASSLGGAPLHF. The V and J genes are TRBV5-6 and TRBJ1-6; D is undetermined. The V and J ends lost 0 bases and 11 bases respectively, with 6 bases between them. There are 12 residues in the CDR3. CDR1 is SGHDT and CDR2 is YYEEEE in the germline V gene.

V usage is TRBV6-5 and J usage is TRBJ1-2; D call uncertain. CDR1 and CDR2 (germline): MNHEY, SVGAGI. This CDR3 spans 14 amino acids. V was pared by 7 bases and J by 6 bases, with 18 bases between. CDR3 loop: CASKLTEREDGYTF. As DNA, the CDR3 is TGTGCCAGCAAACTTACCGAGAGGGAGGATGGCTACACCTTC.

V is TRBV29-1 and J is TRBJ2-3; no definite D call. Germline V gene lookup returns CDR1 SQVTM and CDR2 ANQGSEA. V was cut by 5 bases and J by 4 bases, with 4 bases left in between. The CDR3 is 10 residues long. This CDR3 is CSVHSDTQYF. The DNA for the CDR3 is TGCAGCGTTCACTCAGATACGCAGTATTTT.

The gene calls are TRBV6-6 and TRBJ2-4; D might be TRBD2 (5 bases). The V end was cut by 7 bases, the J end by 12 bases, with 16 bases between. Germline V lookup: CDR1 MNHNY, CDR2 SVGAGI (reference sequence). This CDR3 is built from 12 residues. DNA of the CDR3: TGTGCCAGCATCTCCCCCGGGAAACCTCAGTACTTC. Its translation: CASISPGKPQYF.

The chain employs TRBV6-6 and TRBJ1-4; D might be TRBD1 (6 bases). Looked up from germline, CDR1 is MNHNY and CDR2 is SVGAGI (reference sequence). This CDR3 is 16 amino acids long. Trimming pared 0 bases from V and 8 bases from J, leaving 16 bases between. CDR3 nucleotide sequence: TGTGCCAGCAGTTACTCAATCCAGGGGTCTGACGAAAAACTGTTTTTT. Translated, it gives CASSYSIQGSDEKLFF.

V gene TRBV3-1 (or the pseudogene TRBV3-2) combines with J gene TRBJ1-5; possible D gene TRBD1, 5 bases. The V end lost 0 bases, the J end lost 7 bases, and 13 bases lay between the germline ends. The germline gives CDR1 LGHDT, CDR2 YNNKEL (reference sequence). The CDR3 is 15 amino acids. CDR3 protein: CASSQEGVPGQPQHF. CDR3 DNA sequence: TGTGCCAGCAGCCAAGAAGGGGTGCCCGGCCAGCCCCAGCATTTT.

The chain recombines TRBV5-4 with TRBJ1-3; perhaps TRBD1 as D (6 bases). In germline, CDR1 is SGHNT, CDR2 YYREEE (reference sequence). Deletions cut 3 bases from V and 2 bases from J, with 12 bases between. This CDR3 has 15 residues. The CDR3 sequence is CASSSSQGPGNTIYF. The CDR3 nucleotides read TGTGCCAGCAGCTCCTCACAGGGCCCTGGAAACACCATATATTTT.

The chain employs TRBV4-1 and TRBJ2-6; perhaps TRBD2 as D (6 bases). V lost 0 bases and J 0 bases, leaving 9 bases between the germline ends. Looked up from germline, CDR1 is MGHRA and CDR2 is YSYEKL. The CDR3 covers 17 residues. The CDR3 DNA follows: TGCGCCAGCAGCCAAGATGCGGGGAACTCTGGGGCCAACGTCCTGACTTTC. Residues: CASSQDAGNSGANVLTF.

The chain employs TRBV19 and TRBJ1-2; D might be TRBD1 (5 bases). The V gene lost 2 bases and the J gene lost 5 bases, with 9 bases spanning the gap. Germline CDR1 reads LNHDA; CDR2 reads SQIVND (reference sequence). The CDR3 covers 13 residues. CDR3 DNA sequence: TGTGCCAGTAGTATATCTAGGGGTTATGGCTACACCTTC. It yields the protein CASSISRGYGYTF.

The chain couples TRBV13 to TRBJ2-1; tentative D call: TRBD2 (7 bases). Germline V gene data show CDR1 as PRHDT and CDR2 as FYEKMQ (reference sequence). The CDR3 is 15 amino acids. The V gene lost 5 bases and the J gene lost 10 bases, with 21 bases spanning the gap. The CDR3 DNA sequence: TGTGCCAGCAGCCCCGAGGGGGGGCCCCGCGGGGAGCAGTTCTTC. Protein: CASSPEGGPRGEQFF.

The chain recombines TRBV10-2 with TRBJ1-1; the D is unclear. The CDR3 has 13 amino acids. Germline lookup yields CDR1 WSHSY and CDR2 SAAADI. V lost 0 bases, J lost 7 bases, and 9 bases lay in between. The CDR3 region is CASSESGGLEAFF. DNA for the CDR3: TGCGCCAGCAGTGAGTCGGGCGGGCTTGAAGCTTTCTTT.